This is a list of T cell receptor beta chains from one sample in a study of CD8 T cells in ankylosing spondylitis. TCRdb used MiXCR to reprocess the 5' RACE reads, holding one entry per CDR3 protein. The repertoire includes about 220,000 distinct CDR3 sequences, 5.5% to 7.5% of them detected once, and 14% sits in the top ten. The sequenced sample was blood, either unsorted or a sorted T cell fraction (not recorded which). Receptor source: a male donor with ankylosing spondylitis. The CDR3 runs from the conserved cysteine through the conserved F or W. The D gene is left open where the match is weak. Clone size is shown for a subset of rows, as once, few, many or a class of expanded clone.

v_gene: TRBV5-8
j_gene: TRBJ2-7
abundance: many
d_gene: .
CDR3nt: TGTGCCAGCAGTACTTCTCCCGGGACACCCTACGAGCAGTACTTC
CDR3aa: CASSTSPGTPYEQYF

v_gene: TRBV6-6
j_gene: TRBJ2-7
abundance: many
d_gene: .
CDR3nt: TGTGCCAGCAGTTACTCTCTCTCCTACGAGCAGTACTTC
CDR3aa: CASSYSLSYEQYF

v_gene: TRBV2
j_gene: TRBJ2-7
abundance: many
d_gene: .
CDR3nt: TGTGCCAGCAAAAGAGGGTTCGACTACGAGCAGTACTTC
CDR3aa: CASKRGFDYEQYF

v_gene: TRBV9
j_gene: TRBJ2-7
abundance: few
d_gene: TRBD1
CDR3nt: TGTGCCAGCAGCGGACAGGGGGAACCCTACGAGCAGTACTTC
CDR3aa: CASSGQGEPYEQYF

v_gene: TRBV7-2
j_gene: TRBJ2-1
abundance: many
d_gene: .
CDR3nt: TGTGCCAGCAGCCGTGACAATCGGGTTTTCGATGAGCAGTTCTTC
CDR3aa: CASSRDNRVFDEQFF

v_gene: TRBV4-2
j_gene: TRBJ2-7
abundance: few
d_gene: .
CDR3nt: TGTGCCAGCAGCCAAGTCGGAAGTGGGACGATCTACGAGCAGTACTTC
CDR3aa: CASSQVGSGTIYEQYF

v_gene: TRBV7-3
j_gene: TRBJ2-2
abundance: many
d_gene: .
CDR3nt: TGTGCCAGCAGCCCTTACGGGGGTTTGGGTTGGACCGGGGAGCTGTTTTTT
CDR3aa: CASSPYGGLGWTGELFF

v_gene: TRBV5-6
j_gene: TRBJ2-5
abundance: many
d_gene: .
CDR3nt: TGTGCCAGCAGCTTGGCATCAAGGGAAGAGACCCAGTACTTC
CDR3aa: CASSLASREETQYF

v_gene: TRBV12-3/TRBV12-4
j_gene: TRBJ2-3
abundance: many
d_gene: .
CDR3nt: TGTGCCAGCAGTTTGCCCCGGGGGCTATCTAGCACAGATACGCAGTATTTT
CDR3aa: CASSLPRGLSSTDTQYF

v_gene: TRBV4-3
j_gene: TRBJ2-7
abundance: many
d_gene: .
CDR3nt: TGCGCCAGCAGCCAAGAGCCGTCCTACGAGCAGTACTTC
CDR3aa: CASSQEPSYEQYF

v_gene: TRBV12-3/TRBV12-4
j_gene: TRBJ2-1
abundance: .
d_gene: TRBD1
CDR3nt: TGTGCCAGCAGTTCAACAGGGGGAGCCTACAATGAGCAGTTCTTC
CDR3aa: CASSSTGGAYNEQFF

v_gene: TRBV5-6
j_gene: TRBJ2-6
abundance: few
d_gene: TRBD1
CDR3nt: TGTGCCAGCAGCGCCGGGACAGGGAGCTCTGGGGCCAACGTCCTGACTTTC
CDR3aa: CASSAGTGSSGANVLTF

v_gene: TRBV12-3/TRBV12-4
j_gene: TRBJ2-1
abundance: few
d_gene: .
CDR3nt: TGTGCCAGCAGTTTCCGATCAGCCTACAATGAGCAGTTCTTC
CDR3aa: CASSFRSAYNEQFF